This T cell receptor (beta chain) was obtained from a study of monozygotic twins with inflammatory bowel disease. The unique tags termed UMIs, each holding a 6-nucleotide sample barcode, were added by means of template switching. TCRdb processed the 5' RACE reads again and assigns one entry to each CDR3 protein, with no DNA. The ten top clones account for 2% to 3%, within a sample of around 410,000 distinct CDR3 sequences. General study findings and limits: Some repertoire variability may stem from patients' differing immunosuppressive treatments.

As regards this clonotype: Its antigen remains unidentified.

The CDR3 loop spans 14 amino acids. Germline V gene sequence: CDR1 SGHRS, CDR2 YFSETQ. The sequencing input was blood. The rearrangement links TRBV5-1 to TRBJ2-7; the TCRdb call, TRBD1, lacks DNA for checking. This sequence originates from a human donor with ulcerative colitis or Crohn's disease, or a healthy co-twin of an affected twin (not recorded which). CDR3 region: CASSLRPSGGEQYF.